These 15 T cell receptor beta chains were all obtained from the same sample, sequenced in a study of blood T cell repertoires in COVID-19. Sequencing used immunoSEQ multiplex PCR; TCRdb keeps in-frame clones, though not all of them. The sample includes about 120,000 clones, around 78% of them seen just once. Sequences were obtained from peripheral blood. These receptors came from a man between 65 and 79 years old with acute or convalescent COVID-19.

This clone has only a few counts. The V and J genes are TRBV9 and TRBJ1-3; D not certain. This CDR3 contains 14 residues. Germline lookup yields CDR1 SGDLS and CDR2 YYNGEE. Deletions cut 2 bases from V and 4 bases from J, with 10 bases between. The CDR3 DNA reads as TGTGCCAGCAGCGTTGGGGAGCCGGGAAACACCATATATTTT. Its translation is CASSVGEPGNTIYF.

Here the CDR3 reads CASSPGTGKDYGYTF. The DNA of the CDR3 is TGTGCCAGCAGCCCCGGGACAGGGAAAGACTATGGCTACACCTTC. V gene TRBV7-3 combines with J gene TRBJ1-2, with 9 bases that match TRBD1. Trimming took 5 bases from V and 3 from J; bases not matched to a gene: 7. The CDR3 contains 15 residues. CDR1 is SGHTA, CDR2 FQGTGA, per germline.

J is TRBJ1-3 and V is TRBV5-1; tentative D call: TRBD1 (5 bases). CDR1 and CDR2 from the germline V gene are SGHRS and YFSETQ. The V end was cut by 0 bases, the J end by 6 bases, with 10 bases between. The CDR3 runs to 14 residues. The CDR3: CASSLEGVANTIYF. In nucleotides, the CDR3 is TGCGCCAGCAGCTTGGAAGGGGTGGCAAACACCATATATTTT.

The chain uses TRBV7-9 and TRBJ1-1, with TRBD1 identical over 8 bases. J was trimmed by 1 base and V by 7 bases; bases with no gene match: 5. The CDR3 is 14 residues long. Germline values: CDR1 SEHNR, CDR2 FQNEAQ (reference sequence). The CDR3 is CASILGTGNTEAFF. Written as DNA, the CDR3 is TGTGCCAGCATCCTCGGGACAGGGAACACTGAAGCTTTCTTT.

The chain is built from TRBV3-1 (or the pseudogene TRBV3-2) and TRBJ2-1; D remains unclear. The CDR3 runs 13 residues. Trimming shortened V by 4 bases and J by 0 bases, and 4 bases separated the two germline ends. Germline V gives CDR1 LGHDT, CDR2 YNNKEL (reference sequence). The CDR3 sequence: CASSPSSYNEQFF. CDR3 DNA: TGTGCCAGCAGCCCCTCCTCCTACAATGAGCAGTTCTTC.

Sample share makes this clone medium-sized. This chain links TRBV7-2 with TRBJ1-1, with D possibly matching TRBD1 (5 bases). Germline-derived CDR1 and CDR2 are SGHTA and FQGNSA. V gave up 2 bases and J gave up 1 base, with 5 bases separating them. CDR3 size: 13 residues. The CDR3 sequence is CASSLRGNTEAFF. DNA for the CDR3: TGTGCCAGCAGCTTAAGGGGGAACACTGAAGCTTTCTTT.

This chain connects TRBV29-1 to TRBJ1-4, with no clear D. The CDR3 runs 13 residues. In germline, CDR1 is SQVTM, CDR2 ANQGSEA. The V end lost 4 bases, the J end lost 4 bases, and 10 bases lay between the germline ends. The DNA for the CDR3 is TGCAGCGTTGCGGGTCCCGATAATGAAAAACTGTTTTTT. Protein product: CSVAGPDNEKLFF.

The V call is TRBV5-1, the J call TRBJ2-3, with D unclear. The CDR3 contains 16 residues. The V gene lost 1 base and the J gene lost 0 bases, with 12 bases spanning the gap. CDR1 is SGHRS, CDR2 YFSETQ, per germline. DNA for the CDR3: TGCGCCAGCAGCTTGACACCCGTCCAAAGCACAGATACGCAGTATTTT. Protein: CASSLTPVQSTDTQYF.

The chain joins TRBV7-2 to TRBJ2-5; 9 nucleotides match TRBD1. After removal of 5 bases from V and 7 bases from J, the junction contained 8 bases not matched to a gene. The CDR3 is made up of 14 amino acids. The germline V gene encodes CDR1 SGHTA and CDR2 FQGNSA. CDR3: CASSEGTGYGTQYF. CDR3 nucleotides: TGTGCCAGCAGCGAAGGGACAGGGTACGGGACCCAGTACTTC.

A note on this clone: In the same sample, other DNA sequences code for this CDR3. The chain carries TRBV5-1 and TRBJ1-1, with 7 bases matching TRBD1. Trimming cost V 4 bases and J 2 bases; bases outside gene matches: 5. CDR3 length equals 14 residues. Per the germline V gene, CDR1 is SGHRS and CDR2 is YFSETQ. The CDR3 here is CASSLQGPNTEAFF. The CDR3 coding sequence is TGCGCCAGCAGCCTACAGGGGCCTAACACTGAAGCTTTCTTT.

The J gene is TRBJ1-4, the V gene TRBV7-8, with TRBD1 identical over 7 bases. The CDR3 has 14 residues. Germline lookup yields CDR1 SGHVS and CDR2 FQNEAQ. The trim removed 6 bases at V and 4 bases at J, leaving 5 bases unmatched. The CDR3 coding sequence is TGTGCCAGCAGTTCGGGGACAGTTAATGAAAAACTGTTTTTT. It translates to CASSSGTVNEKLFF.

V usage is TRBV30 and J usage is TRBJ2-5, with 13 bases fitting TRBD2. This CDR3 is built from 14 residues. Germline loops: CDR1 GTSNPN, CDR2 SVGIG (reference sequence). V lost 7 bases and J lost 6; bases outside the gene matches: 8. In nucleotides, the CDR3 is TGTGCCTTAGGAACTAGCGGGGGGGGACAGACCCAGTACTTC. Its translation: CALGTSGGGQTQYF.

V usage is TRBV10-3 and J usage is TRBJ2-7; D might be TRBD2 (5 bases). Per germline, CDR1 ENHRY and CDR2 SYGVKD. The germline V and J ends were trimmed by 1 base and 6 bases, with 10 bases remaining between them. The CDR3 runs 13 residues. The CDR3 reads CAISEFGKGEQYF. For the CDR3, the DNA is TGTGCCATCAGTGAGTTCGGGAAGGGCGAGCAGTACTTC.

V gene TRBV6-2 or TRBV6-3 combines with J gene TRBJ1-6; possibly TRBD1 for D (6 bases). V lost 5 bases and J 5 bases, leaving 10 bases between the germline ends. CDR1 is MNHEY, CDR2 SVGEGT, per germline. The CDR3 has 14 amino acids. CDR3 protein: CASSTRGDNSPLHF. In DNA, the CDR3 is TGTGCCAGCAGTACCAGGGGTGATAATTCACCCCTCCACTTT.

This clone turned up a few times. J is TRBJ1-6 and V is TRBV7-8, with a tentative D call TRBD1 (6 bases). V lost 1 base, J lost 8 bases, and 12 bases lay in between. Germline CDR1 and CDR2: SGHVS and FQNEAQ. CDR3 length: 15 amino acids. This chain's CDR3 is CASSLDRAEYSPLHF. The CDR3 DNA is TGTGCCAGCAGCTTAGACAGGGCCGAGTATTCACCCCTCCACTTT.